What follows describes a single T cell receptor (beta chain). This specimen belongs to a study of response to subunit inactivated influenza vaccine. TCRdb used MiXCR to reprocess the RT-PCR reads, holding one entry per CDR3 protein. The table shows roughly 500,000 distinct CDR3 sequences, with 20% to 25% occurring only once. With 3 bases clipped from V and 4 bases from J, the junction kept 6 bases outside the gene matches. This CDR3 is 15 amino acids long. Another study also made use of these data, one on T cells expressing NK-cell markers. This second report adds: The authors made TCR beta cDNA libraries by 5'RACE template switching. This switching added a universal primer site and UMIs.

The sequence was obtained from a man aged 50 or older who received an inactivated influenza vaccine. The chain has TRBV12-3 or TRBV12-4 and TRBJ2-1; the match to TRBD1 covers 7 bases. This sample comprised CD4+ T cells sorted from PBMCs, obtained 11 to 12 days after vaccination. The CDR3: CASSFQGQLYNEQFF. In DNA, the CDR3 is TGTGCCAGCAGTTTTCAGGGACAGCTTTACAATGAGCAGTTCTTC.